These 16 T cell receptor beta chains share one sample of origin, sequenced in a study of neoadjuvant anti-PD-1 for oral cavity cancer. Produced via immunoSEQ multiplex PCR; TCRdb's table is partial and in-frame only. The data show about 9,800 clones, roughly two thirds seen once. Time point here: after neoadjuvant nivolumab, at surgical resection. This specimen was PBMCs, taken after nivolumab (anti-PD-1) treatment. The receptors shown here come from a person aged 35-79 years with oral cavity squamous cell carcinoma.

The CDR3 sequence is CASSFVAGQGYEQYF. The CDR3, as DNA: TGTGCCAGCAGCTTCGTCGCTGGACAGGGGTACGAGCAGTACTTC. The chain combines TRBV11-2 with TRBJ2-7; 9 nucleotides agree with TRBD1. Germline assignment: CDR1 SGHAT and CDR2 FQNNGV. V shed 3 bases, J shed 4 bases, and the junction held 7 bases outside the gene matches. CDR3 size: 15 residues.

V is TRBV4-1 and J is TRBJ2-7; the D is unclear. Germline loops: CDR1 MGHRA, CDR2 YSYEKL. The CDR3 is 13 amino acids. V lost 1 base to trimming and J lost 4 bases, with 8 bases between them. CDR3 bases: TGCGCCAGCAGCCAAGGACCGGGTTACGAGCAGTACTTC. Translation: CASSQGPGYEQYF.

The rearrangement links TRBV6-6 to TRBJ1-6, with D possibly being TRBD1 (5 bases). Trimming pared 5 bases from V and 9 bases from J, leaving 11 bases between. This CDR3 has 13 residues. CDR1 MNHNY and CDR2 SVGAGI come from the germline V gene (reference sequence). The DNA for the CDR3 is TGTGCCAGCAGTCCCCGGGACCGTTCACCCCTCCACTTT. This gives the protein CASSPRDRSPLHF.

The chain couples TRBV9 to TRBJ2-3; 10 bases line up with TRBD2. This CDR3 contains 18 residues. Germline values: CDR1 SGDLS, CDR2 YYNGEE. After removal of 0 bases from V and 1 base from J, the junction contained 8 bases not matched to a gene. CDR3 coding DNA: TGTGCCAGCAGCGTAGCGGCAGCGGGGGGGCCAGGCACAGATACGCAGTATTTT. Amino acid sequence: CASSVAAAGGPGTDTQYF.

This sequence joins TRBV4-1 and TRBJ2-7; D unclear. This CDR3 is built from 15 residues. Germline-derived CDR1 and CDR2 are MGHRA and YSYEKL. V was trimmed by 3 bases and J by 4 bases, leaving 16 bases between them. CDR3 amino acids: CASSQPTSRVYEQYF. For the CDR3, the DNA is TGCGCCAGCAGCCAGCCGACCTCACGGGTGTACGAGCAGTACTTC.

This chain joins TRBV5-1 and TRBJ1-2; D is ambiguous. V lost 0 bases and J lost 3, with 3 bases in between. Germline lookup yields CDR1 SGHRS and CDR2 YFSETQ. This CDR3 has 12 amino acids. The CDR3 DNA reads TGCGCCAGCAGCTTGGGACACTATGGCTACACCTTC. Residues: CASSLGHYGYTF.

The chain joins TRBV14 to TRBJ2-3; 13 positions agree with TRBD2. V shed 6 bases and J 6 bases; nucleotides not matched to a gene: 12. The CDR3 is 17 residues long. Looked up from germline, CDR1 is SGHDN and CDR2 is FVKESK. The DNA for the CDR3 is TGTGCCAGCAGTCCTGACCGACTAGCGGGGGGCCGGGATACGCAGTATTTT. It codes for CASSPDRLAGGRDTQYF.

The rearrangement links TRBV27 to TRBJ1-5; D is uncertain. Looked up from germline, CDR1 is MNHEY and CDR2 is SMNVEV (reference sequence). V shed 10 bases and J shed 2 bases, with 12 bases lying between them. The CDR3 loop spans 13 amino acids. This CDR3 reads CAIAMEGNQPQHF. For the CDR3, the DNA is TGTGCCATCGCTATGGAGGGCAATCAGCCCCAGCATTTT.

The V call is TRBV4-2, the J call TRBJ2-1; D not certain. V was pared by 0 bases and J by 7 bases, with 10 bases between. The CDR3 loop spans 14 amino acids. CDR1 and CDR2 (germline): LGHNA, YNFKEQ. CDR3 nucleotide sequence: TGTGCCAGCAGCCAAGATAAGGTCCGGAATGAGCAGTTCTTC. It yields the protein CASSQDKVRNEQFF.

The chain couples TRBV9 to TRBJ1-3; 7 bases are a match to TRBD1. This CDR3 spans 17 amino acids. Germline CDR1 and CDR2: SGDLS and YYNGEE. V lost 4 bases to trimming and J lost 2 bases; unmatched junction nucleotides: 12. This chain's CDR3 is CASSPLGSGTAGNTIYF. The CDR3, as DNA: TGTGCCAGCAGCCCCCTGGGCTCCGGGACAGCTGGAAACACCATATATTTT.

By share of the sample, this clone is medium-sized (0.01 to 0.1%). V usage is TRBV2 and J usage is TRBJ2-6; D not certain. CDR3 length: 15 residues. The V and J ends lost 6 bases and 0 bases respectively, with 9 bases between them. The germline V gene has CDR1 SNHLY and CDR2 FYNNEI. CDR3: CASRESGSGANVLTF. The CDR3 DNA follows: TGTGCCAGCAGGGAGTCGGGCTCTGGGGCCAACGTCCTGACTTTC.

V usage is TRBV29-1 and J usage is TRBJ2-3; D not resolved. V lost 6 bases to trimming and J lost 2 bases, with 15 bases between them. CDR1 and CDR2 (germline): SQVTM, ANQGSEA. The CDR3 has 14 residues. The CDR3 coding sequence is TGCAGCGTCCCGGGCAGATTGCTCACAGATACGCAGTATTTT. Translated: CSVPGRLLTDTQYF.

This chain joins TRBV10-3 and TRBJ1-2, with a tentative D call TRBD1 (6 bases). V was cut by 4 bases and J by 5 bases, with 14 bases left in between. Per the germline V gene, CDR1 is ENHRY and CDR2 is SYGVKD. This CDR3 has 14 amino acids. The CDR3 region is CAISGGGQGYGYTF. CDR3 in DNA: TGTGCCATCAGTGGAGGAGGGCAGGGGTATGGCTACACCTTC.

The chain carries TRBV6-1 and TRBJ2-3, with D possibly matching TRBD2 (5 bases). CDR3 length: 15 amino acids. Germline V gene lookup returns CDR1 MNHNS and CDR2 SASEGT. Trimming pared 4 bases from V and 2 bases from J, leaving 13 bases between. The CDR3 here is CASSVADSTTDTQYF. CDR3 sequence (DNA): TGTGCCAGCAGTGTCGCGGACTCGACCACAGATACGCAGTATTTT.

The genes are TRBV19 and TRBJ1-2, with 8 bases that match TRBD1. Germline trimming cut 5 bases from V and 5 bases from J; bases unmatched to any gene: 1. The germline CDR1 and CDR2 sequences are LNHDA and SQIVND (reference sequence). CDR3 size: 12 residues. In DNA, the CDR3 is TGTGCCAGTAGTGACAGGGGTTATGGCTACACCTTC. As protein: CASSDRGYGYTF.

The chain recombines TRBV19 with TRBJ2-7; weak D call: TRBD1 (5 bases). The CDR3 has 14 amino acids. V was clipped by 3 bases and J by 7 bases, with 16 bases between them. Germline V gene lookup returns CDR1 LNHDA and CDR2 SQIVND (reference sequence). The CDR3, as DNA: TGTGCCAGTAGTATTGGTTGGGGCCAACAAGAGCAGTACTTC. Encoded protein: CASSIGWGQQEQYF.